Listed here is a single TCR beta chain. The antigen is unknown. These data originate in a study of OX40 agonist ivuxolimab in advanced cancers. As for the study in general: Ivuxolimab, which patients received intravenously every 2 weeks, was dosed at 0.01 to 10 mg/kg. General study results and limits: Partial responders receiving 0.1-3.0 mg/kg showed among the lowest clonal expansion. In the 0.1 to 3.0 mg/kg range, CD4+ and CD8+ blood T cells had expanded clonally by week 6. More expanded clones were seen, on average, in CD8+ T cells than in CD4+.

Clones were sequenced by immunoSEQ multiplex PCR, and TCRdb holds only the in-frame ones, with some missing. The sample gives over 80,000 clones, approximately 86% of which show up once; about 0.8% is in the top ten. Trimming removed 10 bases from V and 5 bases from J, with 14 bases in between. CDR3 length: 12 amino acids. Germline CDR1 and CDR2: SEHNR and FQNEAQ (reference sequence). The J gene is TRBJ2-5, the V gene TRBV7-9; D could derive from TRBD1 or TRBD2 (5 bases each). The receptor was isolated from an adult with an advanced solid tumor such as melanoma, head and neck, liver or kidney cancer. The sample was CD4+ or CD8+ T cells sorted from blood, taken in a trial of the OX40 agonist ivuxolimab. This CDR3 is CATGPTVETQYF. In nucleotides, the CDR3 is TGTGCCACGGGACCCACGGTGGAGACCCAGTACTTC.